This TCR beta chain is drawn from a study of shared clonotypes between healthy human individuals. Study details: Contributing individuals were two females and a few males aged 18 to 49. Study results and caveats: The sharing of about 5.3% of naive CD4 clonotypes was seen across a handful of donors. In contrast to clonotypes shared by all four donors, non-shared clonotypes had lower generation probabilities.

The data were produced by immunoSEQ multiplex PCR, yet TCRdb's version contains in-frame clones alone and is incomplete. The data show more than 2,000,000 clones, around 94% seen once. A note on this clone: No antigen is known for it.

Trimming at V came to 5 bases and at J to 4 bases, leaving 11 bases not matched to a gene. Germline V lookup: CDR1 GTSNPN, CDR2 SVGIG (reference sequence). The CDR3 has 15 residues. The rearrangement uses TRBV30 and TRBJ2-5, with 9 bases lining up with TRBD1. The receptor was isolated from a man aged 18 to 30 in good health. Sequencing was performed on naive CD4+ T cells sorted from blood. Subset reported: CD45RA+ positively selected. The CDR3 bases are TGTGCCTGGGACAGATTCGGGACAGGGCGAGAGACCCAGTACTTC. It encodes CAWDRFGTGRETQYF.